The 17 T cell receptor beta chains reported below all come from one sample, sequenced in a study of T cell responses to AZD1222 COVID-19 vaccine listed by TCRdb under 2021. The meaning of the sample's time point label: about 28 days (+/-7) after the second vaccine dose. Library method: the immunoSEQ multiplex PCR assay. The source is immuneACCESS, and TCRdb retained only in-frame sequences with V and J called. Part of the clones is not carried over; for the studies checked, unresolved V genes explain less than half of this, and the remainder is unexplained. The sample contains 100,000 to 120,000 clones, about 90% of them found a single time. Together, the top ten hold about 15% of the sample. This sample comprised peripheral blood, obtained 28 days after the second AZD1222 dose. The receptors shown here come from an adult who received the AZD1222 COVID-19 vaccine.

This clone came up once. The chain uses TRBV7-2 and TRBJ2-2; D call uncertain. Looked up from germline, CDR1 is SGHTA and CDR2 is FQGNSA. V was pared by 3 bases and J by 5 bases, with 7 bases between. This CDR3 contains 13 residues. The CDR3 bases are TGTGCCAGCAGCTTTCGTGGGACCGGGGAGCTGTTTTTT. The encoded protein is CASSFRGTGELFF.

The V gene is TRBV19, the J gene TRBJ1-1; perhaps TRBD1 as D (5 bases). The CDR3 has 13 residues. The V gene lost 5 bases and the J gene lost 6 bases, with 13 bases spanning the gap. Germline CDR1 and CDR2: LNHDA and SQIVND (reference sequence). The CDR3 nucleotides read TGTGCCAGTAGTTATGTCTTAGGGGCTGAAGCTTTCTTT. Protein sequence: CASSYVLGAEAFF.

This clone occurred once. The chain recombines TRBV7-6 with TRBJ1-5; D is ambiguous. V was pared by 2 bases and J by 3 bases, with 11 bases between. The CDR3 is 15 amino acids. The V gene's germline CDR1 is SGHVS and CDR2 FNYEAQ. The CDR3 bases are TGTGCCAGCAGCTTAATGGACGGAGACAATCAGCCCCAGCATTTT. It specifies CASSLMDGDNQPQHF. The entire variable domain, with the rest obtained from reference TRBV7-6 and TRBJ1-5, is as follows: GAGVSQSPRYKVTKRGQDVALRCDPISGHVSLYWYRQALGQGPEFLTYFNYEAQQDKSGLPNDRFSAERPEGSISTLTIQRTEQRDSAMYRCASSLMDGDNQPQHFGDGTRLSIL.

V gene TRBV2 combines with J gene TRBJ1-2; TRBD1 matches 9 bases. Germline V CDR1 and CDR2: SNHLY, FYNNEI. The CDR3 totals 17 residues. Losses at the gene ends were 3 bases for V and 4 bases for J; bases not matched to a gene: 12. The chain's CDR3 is CASSESVGQGIFYGYTF. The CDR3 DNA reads TGTGCCAGCAGTGAGTCCGTGGGACAGGGTATTTTCTATGGCTACACCTTC.

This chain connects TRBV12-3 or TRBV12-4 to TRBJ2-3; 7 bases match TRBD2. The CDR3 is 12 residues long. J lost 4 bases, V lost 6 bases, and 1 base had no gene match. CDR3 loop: CASRGGADTQYF. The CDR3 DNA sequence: TGTGCCAGCAGGGGGGGGGCAGATACGCAGTATTTT.

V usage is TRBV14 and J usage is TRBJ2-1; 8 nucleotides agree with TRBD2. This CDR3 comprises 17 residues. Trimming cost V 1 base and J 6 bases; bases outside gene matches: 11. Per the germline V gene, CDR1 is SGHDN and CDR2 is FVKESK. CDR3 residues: CASSQGFPAGVGNEQFF. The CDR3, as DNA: TGTGCCAGCAGCCAAGGATTTCCAGCGGGAGTCGGCAATGAGCAGTTCTTC.

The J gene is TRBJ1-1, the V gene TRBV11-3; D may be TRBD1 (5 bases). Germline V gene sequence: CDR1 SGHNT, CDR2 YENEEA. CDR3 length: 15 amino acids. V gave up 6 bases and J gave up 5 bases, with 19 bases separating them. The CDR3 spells CASSRRGAPGTEAFF. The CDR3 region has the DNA TGTGCCAGCAGTCGGAGAGGGGCCCCGGGGACTGAAGCTTTCTTT.

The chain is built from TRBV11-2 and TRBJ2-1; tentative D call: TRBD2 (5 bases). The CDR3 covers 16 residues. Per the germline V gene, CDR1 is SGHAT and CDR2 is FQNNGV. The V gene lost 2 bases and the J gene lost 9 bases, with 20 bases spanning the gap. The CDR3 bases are TGTGCCAGCAGCTTAAGCCTAGCAGATACCGGAGGTGAGCAGTTCTTC. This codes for CASSLSLADTGGEQFF.

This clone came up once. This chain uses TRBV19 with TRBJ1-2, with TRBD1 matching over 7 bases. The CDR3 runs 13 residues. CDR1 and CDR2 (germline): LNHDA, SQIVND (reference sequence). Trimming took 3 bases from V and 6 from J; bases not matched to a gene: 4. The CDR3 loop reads CASSMTGRDGYTF. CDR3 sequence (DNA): TGTGCCAGTAGTATGACAGGGAGGGATGGCTACACCTTC.

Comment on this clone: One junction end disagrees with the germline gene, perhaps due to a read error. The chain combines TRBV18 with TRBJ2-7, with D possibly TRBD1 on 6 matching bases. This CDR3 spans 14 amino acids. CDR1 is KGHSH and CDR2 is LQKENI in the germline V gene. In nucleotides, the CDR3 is TGTGCCAGCTCCCCGACGACAGGCTCCCACGAGCAGTACTTC. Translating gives CASSPTTGSHEQYF.

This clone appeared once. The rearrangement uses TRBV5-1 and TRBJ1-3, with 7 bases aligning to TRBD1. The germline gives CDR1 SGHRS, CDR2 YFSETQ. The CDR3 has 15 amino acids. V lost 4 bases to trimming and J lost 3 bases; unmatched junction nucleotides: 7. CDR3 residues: CASSRSRQGGNTIYF. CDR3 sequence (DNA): TGCGCCAGCAGCCGCTCCCGACAGGGTGGAAACACCATATATTTT.

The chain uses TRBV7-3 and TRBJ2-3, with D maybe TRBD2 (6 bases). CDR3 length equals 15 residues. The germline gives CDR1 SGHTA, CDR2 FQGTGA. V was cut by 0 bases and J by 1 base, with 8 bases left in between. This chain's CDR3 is CASSLTPSGTDTQYF. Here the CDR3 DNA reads TGTGCCAGCAGCTTAACTCCTAGCGGCACAGATACGCAGTATTTT.

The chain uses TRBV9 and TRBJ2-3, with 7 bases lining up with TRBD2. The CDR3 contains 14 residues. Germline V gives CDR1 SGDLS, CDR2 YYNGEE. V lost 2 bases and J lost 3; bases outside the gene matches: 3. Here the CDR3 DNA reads TGTGCCAGCAGCGTCCGGGGAGGGACAGATACGCAGTATTTT. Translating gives CASSVRGGTDTQYF.

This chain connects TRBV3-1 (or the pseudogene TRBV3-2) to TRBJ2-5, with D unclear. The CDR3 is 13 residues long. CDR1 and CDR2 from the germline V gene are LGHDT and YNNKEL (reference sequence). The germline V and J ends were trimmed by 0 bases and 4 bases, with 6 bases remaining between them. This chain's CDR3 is CASSQEVRETQYF. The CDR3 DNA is TGTGCCAGCAGCCAAGAAGTGAGAGAGACCCAGTACTTC.

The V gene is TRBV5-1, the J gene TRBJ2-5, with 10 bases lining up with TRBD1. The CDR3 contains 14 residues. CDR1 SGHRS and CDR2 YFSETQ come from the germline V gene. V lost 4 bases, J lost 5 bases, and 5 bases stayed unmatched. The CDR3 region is CASSPTGGMETQYF. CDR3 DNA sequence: TGCGCCAGCAGCCCGACAGGGGGCATGGAGACCCAGTACTTC.

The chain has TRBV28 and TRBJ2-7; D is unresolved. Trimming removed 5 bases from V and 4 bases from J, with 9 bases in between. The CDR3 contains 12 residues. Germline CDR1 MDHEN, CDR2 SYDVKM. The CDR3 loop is CASSRTEYEQYF. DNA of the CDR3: TGTGCCAGCAGTCGAACAGAGTACGAGCAGTACTTC. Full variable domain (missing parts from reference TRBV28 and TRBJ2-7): DVKVTQSSRYLVKRTGEKVFLECVQDMDHENMFWYRQDPGLGLRLIYFSYDVKMKEKGDIPEGYSVSREKKERFSLILESASTNQTSMYLCASSRTEYEQYFGPGTRLTVT.

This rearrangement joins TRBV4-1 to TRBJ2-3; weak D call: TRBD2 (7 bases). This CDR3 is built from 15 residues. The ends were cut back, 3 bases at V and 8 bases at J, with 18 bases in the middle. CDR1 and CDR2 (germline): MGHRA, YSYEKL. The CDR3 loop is CASSQVGGQSGTQYF. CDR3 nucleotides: TGCGCCAGCAGCCAGGTCGGGGGGCAGTCAGGTACGCAGTATTTT.